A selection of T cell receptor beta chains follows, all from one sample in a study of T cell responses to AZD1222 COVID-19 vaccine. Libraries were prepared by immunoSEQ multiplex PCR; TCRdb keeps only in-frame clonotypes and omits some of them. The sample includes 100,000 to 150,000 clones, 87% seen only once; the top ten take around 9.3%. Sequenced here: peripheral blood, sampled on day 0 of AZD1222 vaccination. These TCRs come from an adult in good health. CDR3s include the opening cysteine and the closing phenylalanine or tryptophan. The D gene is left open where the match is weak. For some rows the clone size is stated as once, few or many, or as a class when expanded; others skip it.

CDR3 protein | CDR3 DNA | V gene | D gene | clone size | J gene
CASSAKVVTEAFF | TGTGCCAGCAGCGCTAAGGTAGTCACTGAAGCTTTCTTT | TRBV12-3/TRBV12-4 | - | - | TRBJ1-1
CASSLGQGGYEQYF | TGTGCCAGCTCACTCGGACAGGGTGGCTACGAGCAGTACTTC | TRBV18 | TRBD1 | - | TRBJ2-7
CASGPPPTGRNTEAFF | TGTGCTAGTGGTCCCCCCCCGACAGGGAGGAACACTGAAGCTTTCTTT | TRBV12-5 | TRBD1 | - | TRBJ1-1
CASSMAPEPQFF | TGTGCCAGCAGTATGGCTCCCGAACCCCAGTTCTTC | TRBV12-1 | - | - | TRBJ2-1
CASSLGSSGYTF | TGTGCCAGCAGTTTAGGGTCCTCTGGCTACACCTTC | TRBV28 | - | - | TRBJ1-2
CASSSGQYTDTQYF | TGCGCCAGCAGCTCGGGACAGTACACAGATACGCAGTATTTT | TRBV5-1 | TRBD1 | - | TRBJ2-3
CASSSSGSNQPQHF | TGTGCCAGCAGCTCCTCAGGGAGCAATCAGCCCCAGCATTTT | TRBV7-9 | - | once | TRBJ1-5
CASSLGPRGRGSNQPQHF | TGTGCCAGCAGCTTAGGACCAAGGGGACGTGGTAGCAATCAGCCCCAGCATTTT | TRBV13 | - | once | TRBJ1-5
CASSLGSGMAGREQYF | TGTGCCAGCAGCTTAGGTTCGGGGATGGCGGGCAGGGAGCAGTACTTC | TRBV11-2 | - | few | TRBJ2-7
CASSIHGGRRGAEAFF | TGTGCCAGTAGTATACATGGAGGAAGGAGGGGCGCTGAAGCTTTCTTT | TRBV19 | - | - | TRBJ1-1
CASRKPGQMNTEAFF | TGTGCCAGCAGGAAACCGGGACAGATGAACACTGAAGCTTTCTTT | TRBV6-5 | TRBD1 | - | TRBJ1-1
CASSETGYTGELFF | TGTGCCAGCAGTGAAACAGGTTACACCGGGGAGCTGTTTTTT | TRBV6-1 | - | - | TRBJ2-2
CASSSPGGKNSPLHF | TGTGCCAGCAGCTCGCCCGGGGGGAAGAATTCACCCCTCCACTTT | TRBV5-6 | - | - | TRBJ1-6
CASSLLVAAPEAFF | TGTGCCAGCAGCTTATTGGTGGCAGCCCCTGAAGCTTTCTTT | TRBV7-9 | - | - | TRBJ1-1
CASRVGISDYEQYF | TGTGCCAGCAGGGTGGGGATCTCAGACTACGAGCAGTACTTC | TRBV28 | - | - | TRBJ2-7
CASSPWTVGREQYF | TGTGCCAGCAGTCCCTGGACCGTTGGGCGCGAGCAGTACTTC | TRBV28 | - | - | TRBJ2-7
CASSVSVAEAGHTQYF | TGTGCCAGCAGCGTTAGTGTAGCGGAAGCGGGCCATACGCAGTATTTT | TRBV4-2 | - | - | TRBJ2-3
CASSRTSGGLHYEQYF | TGCGCCAGCAGCCGGACTAGCGGGGGGCTTCACTACGAGCAGTACTTC | TRBV5-1 | TRBD2 | - | TRBJ2-7
CASSVGGEVGLETEAFF | TGTGCCAGCAGCGTAGGGGGGGAGGTCGGCCTGGAGACTGAAGCTTTCTTT | TRBV9 | - | once | TRBJ1-1
CAISESGGTSLLTDTQYF | TGTGCCATCAGTGAGTCGGGGGGGACTAGCTTACTCACAGATACGCAGTATTTT | TRBV10-3 | TRBD2 | - | TRBJ2-3
CASSLGVVNQGGYTF | TGCGCCAGCAGCTTGGGGGTCGTCAATCAGGGTGGCTACACCTTC | TRBV5-1 | - | - | TRBJ1-2
CASSLASAGIHEQYF | TGTGCCAGCAGCTTAGCTTCTGCAGGGATCCACGAGCAGTACTTC | TRBV7-2 | - | - | TRBJ2-7
CASSQQGAYETQYF | TGTGCCAGCTCACAGCAGGGGGCGTATGAGACCCAGTACTTC | TRBV18 | TRBD1 | - | TRBJ2-5
CASSSIQGNQPQHF | TGTGCCAGCAGTTCAATTCAGGGGAATCAGCCCCAGCATTTT | TRBV6-5 | - | - | TRBJ1-5
CASSGSSGGDYEQFF | TGCGCCAGCAGCGGATCTAGCGGGGGGGACTATGAGCAGTTCTTC | TRBV5-1 | TRBD2 | once | TRBJ2-1
CASSRWPWGRREQFF | TGTGCCAGCAGCAGGTGGCCCTGGGGGCGGCGTGAGCAGTTCTTC | TRBV21-1 | - | - | TRBJ2-1
CASSPGLVYTF | TGTGCCAGCTCACCAGGGTTAGTCTACACCTTC | TRBV18 | - | - | TRBJ1-2
CAWSSKGGETQYF | TGTGCCTGGAGTTCCAAGGGCGGAGAGACCCAGTACTTC | TRBV30 | - | - | TRBJ2-5
CASSRGPYTGELFF | TGTGCCAGCAGCCGGGGACCTTACACCGGGGAGCTGTTTTTT | TRBV5-6 | - | - | TRBJ2-2
CASSPLGTETYEQYF | TGTGCCAGCAGTCCGCTCGGGACAGAGACCTACGAGCAGTACTTC | TRBV3-1/TRBV3-2 | TRBD1 | - | TRBJ2-7
CAWSPKGGQYNEKLFF | TGTGCCTGGAGTCCTAAGGGGGGACAGTATAATGAAAAACTGTTTTTT | TRBV30 | TRBD1 | - | TRBJ1-4
CASSLGRAEQYF | TGTGCCAGCAGCTTGGGTAGGGCCGAGCAGTACTTC | TRBV5-6 | - | - | TRBJ2-7
CASSPAGSYQPQHF | TGTGCCAGCTCACCAGCGGGGTCTTATCAGCCCCAGCATTTT | TRBV18 | - | once | TRBJ1-5
CASSSGQGLAGELFF | TGTGCCAGCAGCTCAGGACAGGGGTTAGCCGGGGAGCTGTTTTTT | TRBV7-9 | TRBD1 | - | TRBJ2-2
CASSVVAGGGTDTQYF | TGTGCCAGCAGCGTAGTAGCGGGGGGTGGGACAGATACGCAGTATTTT | TRBV9 | TRBD2 | - | TRBJ2-3
CASSMGGSYNEQFF | TGTGCCAGTAGTATGGGGGGTTCCTACAATGAGCAGTTCTTC | TRBV19 | - | - | TRBJ2-1
CASSQEPGENIQYF | TGCGCCAGCAGCCAAGAACCAGGGGAAAACATTCAGTACTTC | TRBV4-3 | - | - | TRBJ2-4
CAWSVRRGSGGYTF | TGTGCCTGGAGTGTACGGCGGGGGTCCGGCGGCTACACCTTC | TRBV30 | - | - | TRBJ1-2
CASSKDQGDTEAFF | TGCGCCAGCAGCAAGGACCAAGGCGACACTGAAGCTTTCTTT | TRBV5-1 | - | - | TRBJ1-1
CASSPQGADVHF | TGTGCCAGCAGCCCGCAGGGCGCCGACGTCCACTTT | TRBV7-9 | - | - | TRBJ1-6
CASSIDGFTEAFF | TGTGCCAGCTCGATTGATGGTTTCACTGAAGCTTTCTTT | TRBV12-3/TRBV12-4 | - | - | TRBJ1-1
CASSTGAYEQYF | TGCGCCAGCAGCACAGGGGCCTACGAGCAGTACTTC | TRBV5-1 | TRBD1 | - | TRBJ2-7
CASSLVGESGANVLTF | TGTGCCAGCAGCCTCGTCGGAGAGTCTGGGGCCAACGTCCTGACTTTC | TRBV3-1/TRBV3-2 | - | - | TRBJ2-6
CASSLAPNYNEQFF | TGTGCCAGCAGTTTAGCACCTAATTACAATGAGCAGTTCTTC | TRBV28 | - | - | TRBJ2-1
CASSLVGGDQPQHF | TGCGCCAGCAGCTTGGTCGGGGGAGACCAGCCCCAGCATTTT | TRBV5-1 | - | - | TRBJ1-5
CATSSLWPGSGEQYF | TGTGCCACCAGCAGCCTGTGGCCGGGCAGTGGCGAGCAGTACTTC | TRBV15 | - | - | TRBJ2-7
CASSYAGNYGYTF | TGTGCCAGCAGTTACGCAGGAAACTATGGCTACACCTTC | TRBV6-6 | - | - | TRBJ1-2
CASSLPGLEAFF | TGTGCCAGCAGTTTACCAGGGCTGGAAGCTTTCTTT | TRBV28 | - | - | TRBJ1-1
CASSPKERSSGNTIYF | TGTGCCAGTAGCCCCAAGGAGCGCAGCTCTGGAAACACCATATATTTT | TRBV19 | - | - | TRBJ1-3
CASSPTGIEPQHF | TGTGCCAGCAGTCCTACAGGGATAGAGCCCCAGCATTTT | TRBV7-3 | - | - | TRBJ1-5
CASTEEPQGGYTF | TGCGCCAGCACGGAGGAACCCCAGGGTGGCTACACCTTC | TRBV5-1 | - | - | TRBJ1-2
CASSLELGGTTEAFF | TGTGCCAGCAGCTTGGAGCTGGGAGGGACCACTGAAGCTTTCTTT | TRBV5-6 | - | - | TRBJ1-1
CASSDGDTSGLETQYF | TGTGCCAGCAGTGATGGTGACACATCGGGTTTGGAGACCCAGTACTTC | TRBV6-1 | - | - | TRBJ2-5
CASSQDENLPNRGDYGYTF | TGTGCCAGCAGCCAAGATGAGAATCTCCCAAACAGGGGTGACTATGGCTACACCTTC | TRBV3-1/TRBV3-2 | TRBD1 | - | TRBJ1-2
CASSGTTTATGLAAFNEQFF | TGCGCCAGCAGCGGAACGACCACAGCAACGGGACTAGCGGCTTTCAATGAGCAGTTCTTC | TRBV5-1 | TRBD2 | - | TRBJ2-1
CASSYPDRVGSSVIQYF | TGTGCCAGCAGTTACCCGGACAGGGTAGGTTCAAGCGTCATTCAGTACTTC | TRBV6-2/TRBV6-3 | TRBD1 | - | TRBJ2-4
CASSRDMDSPLHF | TGTGCCAGCAGCCGGGACATGGATTCACCCCTCCACTTT | TRBV6-4 | - | - | TRBJ1-6
CASSPQDGVRGYTF | TGTGCCAGCAGCCCCCAGGACGGAGTTCGGGGCTACACCTTC | TRBV5-4 | - | few | TRBJ1-2
CASSLSRNSNQPQHF | TGTGCCAGCAGTTTAAGCAGGAATAGCAATCAGCCCCAGCATTTT | TRBV27 | - | - | TRBJ1-5
CASSFGTGMTEAFF | TGCGCCAGCAGCTTCGGGACAGGAATGACTGAAGCTTTCTTT | TRBV5-1 | TRBD1 | - | TRBJ1-1